A single sample gave rise to the 24 T cell receptor beta chains below, sequenced in a study of cytomegalovirus exposure and HLA in healthy donors. Use of 60 Vbeta and 13 Jbeta primers characterized the PCR. TCRdb keeps only in-frame clones here, not all; method: immunoSEQ multiplex PCR. There are 150,000 or so clones in the sample; approximately 74% occur only once, and 2.1% lies in the top ten. The sample consisted of PBMCs. These TCRs come from a man younger than 40 in good health and CMV-seronegative.

The gene calls are TRBV6-1 and TRBJ1-2, with TRBD1 matching 7 bases. Germline V gives CDR1 MNHNS, CDR2 SASEGT. The V and J ends lost 4 bases and 0 bases, in that order; junction bases with no gene match: 8. This CDR3 is built from 16 residues. The CDR3 loop reads CASSAQGGTANYGYTF. The CDR3 DNA reads TGTGCCAGCAGTGCCCAAGGGGGGACAGCTAACTATGGCTACACCTTC.

The rearrangement joins TRBV5-4 to TRBJ2-1; a weak D match, TRBD2 (5 bases). Germline-derived CDR1 and CDR2 are SGHNT and YYREEE (reference sequence). The CDR3 is 15 amino acids. V was pared by 0 bases and J by 2 bases, with 9 bases between. CDR3 sequence (DNA): TGTGCCAGCAGCTTGGAGCCGGGAACCTACAATGAGCAGTTCTTC. Translating gives CASSLEPGTYNEQFF.

The V call is TRBV9, the J call TRBJ2-1; D is perhaps TRBD1 (5 bases). Germline V gene sequence: CDR1 SGDLS, CDR2 YYNGEE. The V end was cut by 0 bases, the J end by 4 bases, with 5 bases between. The CDR3 extends over 13 amino acids. In DNA form, the CDR3 reads TGTGCCAGCAGCGTAGAGGGGTACAATGAGCAGTTCTTC. Translated: CASSVEGYNEQFF.

The chain links TRBV28 to TRBJ1-5, with TRBD1 identical over 7 bases. This CDR3 has 15 residues. With 6 bases clipped from V and 5 bases from J, the junction kept 10 bases outside the gene matches. Germline CDR1 and CDR2: MDHEN and SYDVKM. CDR3 nucleotide sequence: TGTGCCAGCAGCCCTTGGCAGGGGGGTTATCAGCCCCAGCATTTT. Translation: CASSPWQGGYQPQHF.

The CDR3 region is CASSLEFGRRWTEAFF. The CDR3 DNA reads TGTGCCAGCAGCTTAGAGTTTGGCAGAAGATGGACTGAAGCTTTCTTT. The genes are TRBV11-2 and TRBJ1-1; D is undetermined. V lost 0 bases, J lost 5 bases, and 16 bases lay in between. The germline V gene has CDR1 SGHAT and CDR2 FQNNGV. The CDR3 is 16 residues long.

The chain employs TRBV7-6 and TRBJ2-1; 10 bases are shared with TRBD2. CDR3 length: 16 residues. J was trimmed by 1 base and V by 3 bases; bases with no gene match: 3. The germline CDR1 and CDR2 sequences are SGHVS and FNYEAQ. DNA of the CDR3: TGTGCCAGCAGCTTTAGCGGGGGGCCGTCCTACAATGAGCAGTTCTTC. Amino acid sequence: CASSFSGGPSYNEQFF.

This clone was recorded only once. V usage is TRBV7-3 and J usage is TRBJ1-2; possibly TRBD1 for D (5 bases). Germline assignment: CDR1 SGHTA and CDR2 FQGTGA. V was cut by 4 bases and J by 0 bases, with 18 bases left in between. The CDR3 runs to 17 residues. Written as DNA, the CDR3 is TGTGCCAGCAGCTCTGGGGGGTTTGGGGGGACTAACTATGGCTACACCTTC. Its translation: CASSSGGFGGTNYGYTF.

This sequence joins TRBV19 and TRBJ1-1; TRBD1 might be the D (6 bases). V shed 3 bases and J shed 0 bases, with 8 bases lying between them. The germline gives CDR1 LNHDA, CDR2 SQIVND (reference sequence). The CDR3 is made up of 14 amino acids. The CDR3, as DNA: TGTGCCAGTAGTATCAGGGACATGAACACTGAAGCTTTCTTT. It specifies CASSIRDMNTEAFF.

The V and J genes are TRBV19 and TRBJ1-2; 8 bases agree with TRBD1. The CDR3 has 14 residues. Trimming at V came to 6 bases and at J to 0 bases, leaving 3 bases not matched to a gene. Germline loops: CDR1 LNHDA, CDR2 SQIVND (reference sequence). The CDR3 DNA sequence: TGTGCCAGTAGGCCAGGGGGCCCTAACTATGGCTACACCTTC. It yields the protein CASRPGGPNYGYTF.

The chain joins TRBV19 to TRBJ1-3, with D maybe TRBD1 (5 bases). The ends were cut back, 5 bases at V and 9 bases at J, with 14 bases in the middle. The CDR3 contains 13 residues. The V gene's germline CDR1 is LNHDA and CDR2 SQIVND (reference sequence). CDR3: CASSWTEGATIYF. CDR3 in DNA: TGTGCCAGTAGTTGGACCGAAGGGGCCACCATATATTTT. The variable domain in full, with the rest retrieved from reference TRBV19 and TRBJ1-3, is DGGITQSPKYLFRKEGQNVTLSCEQNLNHDAMYWYRQDPGQGLRLIYYSQIVNDFQKGDIAEGYSVSREKKESFPLTVTSAQKNPTAFYLCASSWTEGATIYFGEGSWLTVV.

Worth noting for this clone: At one boundary the junction diverges from the germline segment, which might be a read error. Different DNA sequences within this sample yield the same CDR3. This chain connects TRBV7-9 to TRBJ2-1, with 8 bases identical to TRBD1. This CDR3 has 13 amino acids. Germline V gene lookup returns CDR1 SEHNR and CDR2 FQNEAQ (reference sequence). The DNA for the CDR3 is TGTGCCAGTAGCTTAGACAGGGGAGATGAGCAGTTCTTC. The encoded protein is CASSLDRGDEQFF.

The chain links TRBV6-6 to TRBJ2-7; D may be TRBD2 (5 bases). CDR3 size: 12 residues. Germline V gene lookup returns CDR1 MNHNY and CDR2 SVGAGI (reference sequence). Trimming pared 6 bases from V and 6 bases from J, leaving 12 bases between. CDR3 loop: CASSFPLAEQYF. For the CDR3, the DNA is TGTGCCAGCAGCTTCCCGCTAGCCGAGCAGTACTTC.

The chain carries TRBV5-5 and TRBJ2-5; D might be TRBD1 (5 bases). Germline V CDR1 and CDR2: SGHKS, YYEKEE (reference sequence). CDR3 length equals 15 residues. V lost 4 bases to trimming and J lost 4 bases, with 17 bases between them. In nucleotides, the CDR3 is TGTGCCAGCAGCCCCCCAGCGCAGGGTAGAGAGACCCAGTACTTC. It translates to CASSPPAQGRETQYF.

The V gene is TRBV6-5, the J gene TRBJ2-2, with TRBD2 matching over 10 bases. From germline, CDR1 is MNHEY and CDR2 SVGAGI. The V and J ends lost 5 bases and 1 base, in that order; junction bases with no gene match: 1. CDR3 size: 15 residues. CDR3 DNA: TGTGCCAGCAGTCGGACTAGCGGGAACACCGGGGAGCTGTTTTTT. Encoded protein: CASSRTSGNTGELFF.

This clone has just a few counts. The chain uses TRBV9 and TRBJ1-1; D not resolved. Germline CDR1 SGDLS, CDR2 YYNGEE. The CDR3 sequence is 14 residues long. Deletions cut 0 bases from V and 0 bases from J, with 6 bases between. CDR3 DNA: TGTGCCAGCAGCGTAGAGGAGCTGAACACTGAAGCTTTCTTT. Its protein product is CASSVEELNTEAFF.

The rearrangement uses TRBV6-1 and TRBJ1-4; no definite D call. V was clipped by 6 bases and J by 7 bases, with 15 bases between them. The CDR3 covers 14 residues. Germline-derived CDR1 and CDR2 are MNHNS and SASEGT. The DNA for the CDR3 is TGTGCCAGCAGGGCGAGGGAGGGCGGTGAAAAACTGTTTTTT. Protein sequence: CASRAREGGEKLFF.

The sample holds a few counts of this clone. CDR3 loop: CASSTRTSGGYEQYF. The CDR3 DNA reads TGTGCCAGTAGTACCAGGACTAGCGGGGGCTACGAGCAGTACTTC. V is TRBV19 and J is TRBJ2-7; TRBD2 agrees at 13 bases. The CDR3 is 15 residues long. Germline V gene lookup returns CDR1 LNHDA and CDR2 SQIVND (reference sequence). The ends lost 4 bases at V and 3 bases at J; junction bases unmatched: 3. The complete variable domain, with remaining parts taken from reference TRBV19 and TRBJ2-7, reads DGGITQSPKYLFRKEGQNVTLSCEQNLNHDAMYWYRQDPGQGLRLIYYSQIVNDFQKGDIAEGYSVSREKKESFPLTVTSAQKNPTAFYLCASSTRTSGGYEQYFGPGTRLTVT.

The J gene is TRBJ1-5, the V gene TRBV19, with unresolved D. This CDR3 region has 14 residues. Germline V gene data show CDR1 as LNHDA and CDR2 as SQIVND (reference sequence). Trimming removed 1 base at V and 9 bases at J, with 13 bases between. DNA for the CDR3: TGTGCCAGTAGTATAGGCCCAACCGCTAGGCCCCAGCATTTT. It yields the protein CASSIGPTARPQHF.

J is TRBJ2-7 and V is TRBV2; 10 nucleotides match TRBD1. CDR3 length: 14 residues. Germline V lookup: CDR1 SNHLY, CDR2 FYNNEI. V shed 9 bases and J 0 bases; nucleotides not matched to a gene: 5. The CDR3 DNA sequence: TGTGCCAGTCAGACAGGGGGCGCCTCCTACGAGCAGTACTTC. Protein: CASQTGGASYEQYF.

A few counts support this clone. V is TRBV5-1 and J is TRBJ2-7, with 10 bases fitting TRBD2. The length of the CDR3 is 14 residues. Germline CDR1 SGHRS, CDR2 YFSETQ. V was pared by 5 bases and J by 5 bases, with 7 bases of the junction left unmatched. CDR3 sequence (DNA): TGCGCCAGCAGACCCAGCGGGGGGGGCAACGAGCAGTACTTC. Translated, it gives CASRPSGGGNEQYF.

In the case of this clone: An end of the junction differs from the germline gene, which may be a read error. The chain is built from TRBV18 and TRBJ1-2; 7 nucleotides match TRBD1. The length of the CDR3 is 12 residues. Germline V gene sequence: CDR1 KGHSH, CDR2 LQKENI. CDR3 nucleotide sequence: TGTGCCAGCTCCCGACAGGGAGATGGCTACCCCTTC. Translating it yields CASSRQGDGYPF.

V and J are TRBV2 and TRBJ2-1, with D maybe TRBD2 (5 bases). The germline gives CDR1 SNHLY, CDR2 FYNNEI. V was pared by 3 bases and J by 15 bases, with 15 bases between. There are 12 residues in the CDR3. In DNA form, the CDR3 reads TGTGCCAGCAGTGACGGACTTTACCCACGGTTCTTC. This translates into CASSDGLYPRFF.

The J gene is TRBJ2-5, the V gene TRBV18, with D possibly matching TRBD1 (6 bases). Trimming took off 3 bases at V and 5 bases at J, with 10 bases between the two ends. The CDR3 extends over 13 amino acids. Germline loops: CDR1 KGHSH, CDR2 LQKENI. CDR3 sequence: CASSPGARETQYF. The CDR3 region has the DNA TGTGCCAGCTCACCGGGGGCGAGGGAGACCCAGTACTTC.

The V and J genes are TRBV5-4 and TRBJ2-7; 13 positions agree with TRBD2. Per germline, CDR1 SGHNT and CDR2 YYREEE (reference sequence). The CDR3 has 15 amino acids. V was pared by 4 bases and J by 3 bases, with 4 bases of the junction left unmatched. CDR3 protein: CASSPGTSGNYEQYF. The CDR3 nucleotides are TGTGCCAGCAGCCCCGGGACTAGCGGGAACTACGAGCAGTACTTC.